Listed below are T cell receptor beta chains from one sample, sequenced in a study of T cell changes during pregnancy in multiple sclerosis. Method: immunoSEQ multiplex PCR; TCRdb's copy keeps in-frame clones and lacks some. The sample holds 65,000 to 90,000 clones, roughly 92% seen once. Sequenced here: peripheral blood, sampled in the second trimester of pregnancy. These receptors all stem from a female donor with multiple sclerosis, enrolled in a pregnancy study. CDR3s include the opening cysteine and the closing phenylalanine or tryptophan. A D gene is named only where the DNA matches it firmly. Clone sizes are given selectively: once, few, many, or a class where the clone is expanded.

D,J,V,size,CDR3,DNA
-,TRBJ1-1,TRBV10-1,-,CARDSRNTEAFF,TGCGCCAGGGACAGTCGGAACACTGAAGCTTTCTTT
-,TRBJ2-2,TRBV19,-,CASSLLTGELFF,TGTGCCAGTAGTCTTCTGACCGGGGAGCTGTTTTTT
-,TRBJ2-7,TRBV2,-,CASNNLRGDEQYF,TGTGCCAGCAACAACCTCCGGGGAGACGAGCAGTACTTC
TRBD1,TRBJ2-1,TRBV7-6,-,CASSLIGQGDNEQFF,TGTGCCAGCAGCTTAATAGGACAGGGAGACAATGAGCAGTTCTTC
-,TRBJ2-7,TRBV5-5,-,CASSPGTGEQYF,TGTGCCAGCAGCCCCGGAACAGGCGAGCAGTACTTC
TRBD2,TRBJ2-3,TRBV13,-,CASSLAGGKASGRVDTQYF,TGTGCCAGCAGCCTCGCAGGGGGCAAGGCTAGCGGGAGAGTAGATACGCAGTATTTT
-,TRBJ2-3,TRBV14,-,CASSQDMAGKGGQYF,TGTGCCAGCAGCCAAGATATGGCAGGGAAAGGTGGGCAGTATTTT
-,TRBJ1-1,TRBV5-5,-,CASASSLGSRTNTEAFF,TGTGCCAGCGCCTCTTCTCTCGGGTCTAGGACAAACACTGAAGCTTTCTTT
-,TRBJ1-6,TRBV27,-,CASSLGGGALGSPLHF,TGTGCCAGCAGTTTGGGGGGGGGAGCTCTCGGGTCACCCCTCCACTTT
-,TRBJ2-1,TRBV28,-,CASSSPPFVNEQFF,TGTGCCAGCAGTTCCCCCCCTTTTGTCAATGAGCAGTTCTTC
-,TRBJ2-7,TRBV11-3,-,CASSLLSYEQYF,TGTGCCAGCAGCTTACTTTCCTACGAGCAGTACTTC
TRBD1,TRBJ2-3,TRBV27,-,CASSPPDRVIFTDTQYF,TGTGCCAGCAGTCCCCCTGACAGGGTCATTTTCACAGATACGCAGTATTTT
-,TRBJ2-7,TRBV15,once,CATSRGDNLYEQYF,TGTGCCACCAGCAGAGGGGACAATCTCTACGAGCAGTACTTC
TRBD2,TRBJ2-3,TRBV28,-,CASSFLGGRRTDTQYF,TGTGCCAGCAGTTTTCTGGGCGGGAGAAGGACAGATACGCAGTATTTT
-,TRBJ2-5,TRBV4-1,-,CASSPRQAGETQYF,TGCGCCAGCAGCCCACGACAGGCCGGAGAGACCCAGTACTTC
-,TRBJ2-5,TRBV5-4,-,CASSLEMGPETQYF,TGTGCCAGCAGCTTGGAGATGGGGCCGGAGACCCAGTACTTC
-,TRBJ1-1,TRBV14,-,CASSQRHTEAFF,TGTGCCAGCAGCCAACGTCACACTGAAGCTTTCTTT
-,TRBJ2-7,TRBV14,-,CASSGWTQVNTAGDYEQYF,TGTGCCAGCAGCGGATGGACACAGGTTAATACGGCTGGGGACTACGAGCAGTACTTC
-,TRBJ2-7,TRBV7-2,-,CASSLVFSYEQYF,TGTGCCAGCAGCTTAGTATTCTCCTACGAGCAGTACTTC
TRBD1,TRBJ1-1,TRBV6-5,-,CASSWTGTTEAFF,TGTGCCAGCAGCTGGACAGGGACCACTGAAGCTTTCTTT
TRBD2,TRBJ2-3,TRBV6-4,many,CASSERGATDTQYF,TGTGCCAGCAGTGAGCGGGGGGCCACAGATACGCAGTATTTT
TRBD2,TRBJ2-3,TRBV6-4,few,CASSEETSGADTQYF,TGTGCCAGCAGTGAAGAGACTAGCGGGGCCGATACGCAGTATTTT
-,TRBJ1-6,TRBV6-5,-,CASSPGRGLGSPLHF,TGTGCCAGCAGTCCGGGGCGGGGGTTGGGTTCACCCCTCCACTTT
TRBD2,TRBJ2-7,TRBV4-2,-,CASSQFLAGGGRSYEQYF,TGTGCCAGCAGCCAATTCCTGGCGGGGGGCGGGAGATCCTACGAGCAGTACTTC
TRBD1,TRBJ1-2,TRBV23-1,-,CASSRLSRDRRNYGYTF,TGCGCCAGCAGTCGACTCTCCCGGGACAGACGTAACTATGGCTACACCTTC
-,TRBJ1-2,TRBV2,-,CASILRGTYGYTF,TGTGCCAGCATACTTAGGGGGACCTATGGCTACACCTTC
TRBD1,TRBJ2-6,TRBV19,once,CASSLRQGSGANVLTF,TGTGCCAGTAGTCTTCGACAGGGGAGTGGGGCCAACGTCCTGACTTTC
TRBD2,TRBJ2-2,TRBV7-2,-,CASSSGLGPGELFF,TGTGCCAGCAGCTCCGGACTAGGCCCCGGGGAGCTGTTTTTT
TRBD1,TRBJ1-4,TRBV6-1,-,CASSSDRGADEKLFF,TGTGCCAGCAGTTCAGACAGGGGAGCGGATGAAAAACTGTTTTTT
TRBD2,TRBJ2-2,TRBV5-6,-,CASRRQTSGSITGELFF,TGTGCCAGCAGGAGACAGACTAGCGGGAGTATCACCGGGGAGCTGTTTTTT
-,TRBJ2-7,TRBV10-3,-,CAISDGESYEQYF,TGTGCCATCAGTGATGGGGAGTCCTACGAGCAGTACTTC
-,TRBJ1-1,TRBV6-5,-,CASRALRGAPEAFF,TGTGCCAGCAGAGCCCTTCGGGGGGCACCTGAAGCTTTCTTT
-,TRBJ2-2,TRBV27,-,CASSLVKMNTGELFF,TGTGCCAGCAGTTTAGTCAAAATGAACACCGGGGAGCTGTTTTTT
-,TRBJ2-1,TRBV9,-,CASSASGLSGDEQFF,TGTGCCAGCAGCGCTTCAGGGTTATCAGGGGATGAGCAGTTCTTC
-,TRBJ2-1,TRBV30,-,CAWSVQDDNEQFF,TGTGCCTGGAGTGTACAGGACGACAATGAGCAGTTCTTC
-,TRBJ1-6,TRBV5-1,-,CASSRETGFDSPLHF,TGCGCCAGCAGCAGGGAAACAGGGTTTGATTCACCCCTCCACTTT
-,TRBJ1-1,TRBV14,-,CASSQVLPGEAFF,TGTGCCAGCAGCCAAGTTTTGCCAGGTGAAGCTTTCTTT
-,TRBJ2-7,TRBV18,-,CASSTGHDREQYF,TGTGCCAGCTCAACGGGACACGATCGCGAGCAGTACTTC
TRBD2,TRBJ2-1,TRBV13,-,CASRTLAGDTYNEQFF,TGTGCCAGCAGGACCCTAGCGGGGGATACGTACAATGAGCAGTTCTTC